Included here is one TCR beta chain sequence, with context. Its antigen is not known. This sample stems from a study of siplizumab effects on memory and regulatory T cells. Overall study results and limits: Unstimulated subsets accounted for the mapping of only a minor share of the clones that were alloreactive. Siplizumab conditions gave an average of approximately 70% Treg-derived mappable alloreactive CD4+ clones, versus around 27% for controls.

The CDR3 sequence is 15 residues long. Per germline, CDR1 MNHNS and CDR2 SASEGT. Trimming removed 8 bases from V and 7 bases from J; junction bases left unmatched: 8. The repertoire was sequenced with immunoSEQ multiplex PCR; TCRdb's copy has only in-frame clones and lacks some. The sample has tens of thousands of clones; 85% to 95% are singletons. The sequenced material came from CD8+ T cells sorted from blood. The sequence derives from a human donor in good health. The J gene is TRBJ2-1, the V gene TRBV6-1; 13 bases are a match to TRBD2. The CDR3 loop is CASLVLAGGPNEQFF. The CDR3 nucleotides read TGTGCCAGCCTAGTACTAGCGGGGGGGCCGAATGAGCAGTTCTTC.